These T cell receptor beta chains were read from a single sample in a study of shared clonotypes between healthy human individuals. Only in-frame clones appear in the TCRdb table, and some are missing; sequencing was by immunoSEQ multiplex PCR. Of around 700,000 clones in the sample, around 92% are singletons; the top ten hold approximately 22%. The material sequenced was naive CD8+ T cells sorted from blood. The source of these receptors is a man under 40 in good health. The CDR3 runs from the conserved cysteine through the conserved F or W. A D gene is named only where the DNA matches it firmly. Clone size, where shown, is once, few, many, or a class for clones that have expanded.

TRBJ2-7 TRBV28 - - TGTGCCAGCAGTTTCGAAGGAGGGGGAGCCTACGAGCAGTACTTC CASSFEGGGAYEQYF
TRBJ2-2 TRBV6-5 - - TGTGCCAGCAGTTATGGTACACCGAACACCGGGGAGCTGTTTTTT CASSYGTPNTGELFF
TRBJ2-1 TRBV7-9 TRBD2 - TGTGCCAGCACCCGACTAGCGGGAGCAGGAAATGAGCAGTTCTTC CASTRLAGAGNEQFF
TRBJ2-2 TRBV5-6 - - TGTGCCAGCACCCCAGTCACGAACACCGGGGAGCTGTTTTTT CASTPVTNTGELFF
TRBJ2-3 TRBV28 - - TGTGCCAGCAGTGCCACGGATCGGCGGGGTAGCACAGATACGCAGTATTTT CASSATDRRGSTDTQYF
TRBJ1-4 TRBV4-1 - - TGCGCCAGCAGCCAAGTCACAGAGGCAACTAATGAAAAACTGTTTTTT CASSQVTEATNEKLFF
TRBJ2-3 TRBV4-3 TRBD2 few TGCGCCAGCAGCCAAGCAACCCGAGGGGCGGGAGAAGCAGATACGCAGTATTTT CASSQATRGAGEADTQYF
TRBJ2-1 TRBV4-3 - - TGCGCCAGCAGCCAGTGGGAAGGAGGGAGCTCCTACAATGAGCAGTTCTTC CASSQWEGGSSYNEQFF
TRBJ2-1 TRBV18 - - TGTGCCAGCTCACCACCGCCCGGGGATGAGCAGTTCTTC CASSPPPGDEQFF
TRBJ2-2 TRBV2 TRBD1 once TGTGGATCACAGGGGCGACCCGGGGAGCTGTTTTTT CGSQGRPGELFF
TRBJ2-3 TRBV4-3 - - TGCGCCAGCAGCCGGACCCTTCGGGGCACAGATACGCAGTATTTT CASSRTLRGTDTQYF
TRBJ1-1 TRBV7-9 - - TGTGCCAGCAGCACCCCGGGGGGGGGAGAAAACACTGAAGCTTTCTTT CASSTPGGGENTEAFF
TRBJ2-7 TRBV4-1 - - TGCGCCAGCAGCCAATTCGGCAGAACCTACGAGCAGTACTTC CASSQFGRTYEQYF
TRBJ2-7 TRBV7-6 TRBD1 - TGTGCCAGCAGTCGGACAGGCCAAGGGTCCTACGAGCAGTACTTC CASSRTGQGSYEQYF
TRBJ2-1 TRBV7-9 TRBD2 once TGTGCCAGCTATGGGAGCGGGAGGACTTACAATGAGCAGTTCTTC CASYGSGRTYNEQFF
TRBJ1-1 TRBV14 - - TGTGCCAGCAGCCTCTCGGGTAGGAACACTGAAGCTTTCTTT CASSLSGRNTEAFF
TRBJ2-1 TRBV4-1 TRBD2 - TGCGCCAGCAGCCAGAGACTAGCAGAGTACAATGAGCAGTTCTTC CASSQRLAEYNEQFF
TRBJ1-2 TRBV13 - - TGTGCCAGCAGCTATGGACAGAAACTGTATGGCTACACCTTC CASSYGQKLYGYTF
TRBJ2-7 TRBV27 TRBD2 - TGTGCCAGCAGTTCCGCGGGAGTTTACGAGCAGTACTTC CASSSAGVYEQYF
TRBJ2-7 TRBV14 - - TGTGCCAGCAGCCAAGATCCGGGACGGGCAGAATACTTAAACTACGAGCAGTACTTC CASSQDPGRAEYLNYEQYF
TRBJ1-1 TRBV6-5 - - TGTGCCAGCAGTCGATACACTGAAGCTTTCTTT CASSRYTEAFF
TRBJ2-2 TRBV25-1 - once TGTGCCAGCAGTGAATCGGGGGTCAGGGAGCTGTTTTTT CASSESGVRELFF
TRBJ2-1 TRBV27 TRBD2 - TGTGCCAGCACTAATTACGGGACTAGTCCCAATGAGCAGTTCTTC CASTNYGTSPNEQFF
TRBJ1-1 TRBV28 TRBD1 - TGTGCCAGCGGTGAGACAGGGCCCACTGAAGCTTTCTTT CASGETGPTEAFF
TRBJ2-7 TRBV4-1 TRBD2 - TGCGCCAGCAGCCAAGAAACTAGGACTAGCGGAACCTACGAGCAGTACTTC CASSQETRTSGTYEQYF
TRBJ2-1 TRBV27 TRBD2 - TGTGCCAGCAGTTTAGGTGGAGCGGGAGGGCCCTACAATGAGCAGTTCTTC CASSLGGAGGPYNEQFF
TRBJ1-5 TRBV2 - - TGTGCCAGCACGGGGGACGTCAATCAGCCCCAGCATTTT CASTGDVNQPQHF
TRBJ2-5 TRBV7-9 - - TGTGCCAGCAGCCCGAGAGAGACCCAGTACTTC CASSPRETQYF
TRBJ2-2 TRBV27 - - TGTGCCAGCAGTTTACTGACTAGTACCGGGGAGCTGTTTTTT CASSLLTSTGELFF
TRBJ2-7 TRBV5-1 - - TGCGCCAGCAGCGGAACTAGCTACGAGCAGTACTTC CASSGTSYEQYF
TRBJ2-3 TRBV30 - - TGTGCCGTATACACAGATACGCAGTATTTT CAVYTDTQYF
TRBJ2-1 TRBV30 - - TGTGCCTGGAGTGTTACAGGGAATGAGCAGTTCTTC CAWSVTGNEQFF
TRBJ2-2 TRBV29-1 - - TGCAGCGTCGTCGATGCGAACACCGGGGAGCTGTTTTTT CSVVDANTGELFF
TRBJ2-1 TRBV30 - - TGTGCCGCCGAGGCCGGAGAGCAGTTCTTC CAAEAGEQFF
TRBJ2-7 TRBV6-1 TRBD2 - TGTGCCAATGGGGGGGTCGACGAGCAGTACTTC CANGGVDEQYF
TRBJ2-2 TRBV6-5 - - TGTGCCAGCAGTTCCTGGGAGTTCGGGGAGCTGTTTTTT CASSSWEFGELFF
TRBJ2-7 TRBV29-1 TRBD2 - TGCAGCGTTGAAGGCCTAGCGGACTCCTACGAGCAGTACTTC CSVEGLADSYEQYF
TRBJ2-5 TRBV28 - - TGTGCCAGCAGTTTTGGGGGTAGCGGAGGCCAAGAGACCCAGTACTTC CASSFGGSGGQETQYF
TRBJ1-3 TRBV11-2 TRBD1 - TGTGCCAGCAGCCAGGGGGCAACAGGGCTGGATGGAAACACCATATATTTT CASSQGATGLDGNTIYF
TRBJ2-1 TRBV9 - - TGTGCCAGCAGCGTAGGCGGTAGTCCCCTCAATGAGCAGTTCTTC CASSVGGSPLNEQFF
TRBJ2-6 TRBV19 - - TGTGCCAGTAGTCCGGTCCCTGGGGCCAACGTCCTGACTTTC CASSPVPGANVLTF
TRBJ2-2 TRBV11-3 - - TGTGCCAGCAGCTTAGATATTAGGGACTCGAACACCGGGGAGCTGTTTTTT CASSLDIRDSNTGELFF
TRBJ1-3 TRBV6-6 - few TGTGCCAGCAGTCTACTGAGCTCTGGAAACACCATATATTTT CASSLLSSGNTIYF
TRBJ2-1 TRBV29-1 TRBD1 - TGCAGCGTTATGAAATCCCGGGACAGGGATTACAATGAGCAGTTCTTC CSVMKSRDRDYNEQFF
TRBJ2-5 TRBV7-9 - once TGTGCCAGCAGCCGCGGAGGTTCGACCCAGTACTTC CASSRGGSTQYF
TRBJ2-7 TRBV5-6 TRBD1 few TGTGCCAGCAGCACTCGACAGGGCCACGAGCAGTACTTC CASSTRQGHEQYF
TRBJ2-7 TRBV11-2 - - TGTGCCAGCAGCTTCTCCGGGGACTACGAGCAGTACTTC CASSFSGDYEQYF
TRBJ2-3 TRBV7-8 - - TGTGCCAGCAGTCAACCTAGCGCGAGCACAGATACGCAGTATTTT CASSQPSASTDTQYF
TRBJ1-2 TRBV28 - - TGTGCCAGCAGTTTAACGAGGTTGGCATCCCCTAACTATGGCTACACCTTC CASSLTRLASPNYGYTF
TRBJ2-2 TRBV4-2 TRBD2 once TGTGCCAGCAGCGCCGGGACGGGGGGGTACACCGGGGAGCTGTTTTTT CASSAGTGGYTGELFF
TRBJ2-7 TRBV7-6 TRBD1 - TGTGCCAGCAGCTTGTCCAGGGGGACCGCCTACGAGCAGTACTTC CASSLSRGTAYEQYF